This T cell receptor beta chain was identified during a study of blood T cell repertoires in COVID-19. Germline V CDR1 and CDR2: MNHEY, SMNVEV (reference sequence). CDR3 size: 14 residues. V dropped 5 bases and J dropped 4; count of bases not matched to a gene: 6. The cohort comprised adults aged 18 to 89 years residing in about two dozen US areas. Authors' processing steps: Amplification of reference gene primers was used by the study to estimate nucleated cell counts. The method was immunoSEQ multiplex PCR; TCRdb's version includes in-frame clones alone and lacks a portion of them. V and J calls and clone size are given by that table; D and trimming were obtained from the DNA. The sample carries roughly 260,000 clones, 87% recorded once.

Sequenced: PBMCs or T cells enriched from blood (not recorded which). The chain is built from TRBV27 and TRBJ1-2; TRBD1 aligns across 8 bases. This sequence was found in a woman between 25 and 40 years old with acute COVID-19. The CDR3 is CASSPRTGTYGYTF. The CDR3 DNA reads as TGTGCCAGCAGTCCTCGGACAGGGACCTATGGCTACACCTTC.